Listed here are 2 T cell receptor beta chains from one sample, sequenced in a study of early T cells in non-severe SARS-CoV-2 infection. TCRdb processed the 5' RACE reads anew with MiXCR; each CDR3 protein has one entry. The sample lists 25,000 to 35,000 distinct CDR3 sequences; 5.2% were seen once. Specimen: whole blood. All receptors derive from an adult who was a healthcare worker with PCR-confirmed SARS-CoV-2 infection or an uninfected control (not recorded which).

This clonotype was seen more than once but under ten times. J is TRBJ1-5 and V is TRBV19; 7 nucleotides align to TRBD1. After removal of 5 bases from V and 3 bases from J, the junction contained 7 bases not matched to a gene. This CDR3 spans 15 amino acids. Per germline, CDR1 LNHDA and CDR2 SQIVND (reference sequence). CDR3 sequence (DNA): TGTGCCAGTAGTTTAATGACAGGGTCCAATCAGCCCCAGCATTTT. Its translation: CASSLMTGSNQPQHF.

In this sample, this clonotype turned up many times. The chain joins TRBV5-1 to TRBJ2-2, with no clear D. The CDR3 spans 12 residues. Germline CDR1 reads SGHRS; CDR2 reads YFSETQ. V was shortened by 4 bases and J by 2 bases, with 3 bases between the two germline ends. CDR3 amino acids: CASSPNTGELFF. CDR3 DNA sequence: TGCGCCAGCAGCCCCAACACCGGGGAGCTGTTTTTT.